Listed below are T cell receptor beta chains from one sample, sequenced in a study of glioma-infiltrating T cells. TCRdb reprocessed the multiplex PCR reads with MiXCR, giving one entry per CDR3 protein. The data show roughly 200,000 distinct CDR3 sequences, approximately 30% seen once. Sequenced material: glioma tissue, nonneoplastic brain tissue, or PBMCs (not recorded which). Every receptor here comes from a human donor with low-grade glioma or glioblastoma, undergoing nonglioma brain surgery, or in good health (not recorded which). The conserved cysteine and the conserved F or W are not part of the CDR3 here.

TRBJ2-1	TRBV27	ASSLSIRLNEQF
TRBJ1-6	TRBV6-2/TRBV6-3	ASSSRTGDSPLH
TRBJ2-3	TRBV5-1	ASSAGEGTDTQY
TRBJ2-1	TRBV20-1	SARVLTYNEQF
TRBJ2-7	TRBV20-1	SARRPSSEPY
TRBJ2-5	TRBV2	ASSYPKGLGLETQY
TRBJ2-7	TRBV12-3/TRBV12-4	ASSTRSGGPSYEQY
TRBJ2-1	TRBV4-1	ASSQGGASGSSYNEQF
TRBJ2-7	TRBV15	ATSEGLAGSYEKY
TRBJ2-1	TRBV24-1	ATSDLTGAAYNEQF
TRBJ2-3	TRBV7-8	ATSGLSTSGSTDTQY
TRBJ1-2	TRBV6-1	ASSYGTGGAPNYGYT
TRBJ2-5	TRBV15	ATSRDSSYETQY
TRBJ2-7	TRBV2	ASSEGTGVSEQY
TRBJ2-3	TRBV6-2/TRBV6-3	ASRLAGGDTQY
TRBJ2-3	TRBV5-1	ASSFRSPGTDTQY
TRBJ2-3	TRBV7-6	ASSGGRDTQY
TRBJ1-2	TRBV12-3/TRBV12-4	ASSPFGEGVRRGGYT
TRBJ1-4	TRBV28	ASRGATNEKLF
TRBJ2-1	TRBV19	ASSTPGLVMGNEQF
TRBJ1-3	TRBV10-3	AIRGDSQGNTIY
TRBJ2-2	TRBV28	DGSRSWVVGGELF
TRBJ1-3	TRBV3-1	ASSQGPDPSGNTIY
TRBJ2-7	TRBV4-1	ASSHPPPYGYEQY
TRBJ2-1	TRBV29-1	SVEATSGRVPYNEQF
TRBJ2-7	TRBV6-5	ASSYIKIYDQY
TRBJ2-2	TRBV19	ASSIGGWPTGELF
TRBJ2-7	TRBV6-2/TRBV6-3	ASSRPGTGGFEQY
TRBJ1-5	TRBV12-3/TRBV12-4	ASSFKGDYSNQPQH
TRBJ2-5	TRBV20-1	SAISGSPYQETQY